The 8 T cell receptor beta chains below were found in one sample sequenced in a study of shared clonotypes between healthy human individuals. Clones were read by immunoSEQ multiplex PCR, and TCRdb kept only the in-frame ones, dropping some. The data contain about 1 million clones, approximately 68% of them seen just once; the ten biggest clones take up roughly 1.5%. The sample was memory CD4+ T cells sorted from blood. The subset denotes: CD45RA-negative fraction. Receptors were obtained from a man between 18 and 29 years old in good health.

V usage is TRBV11-2 and J usage is TRBJ1-3, with D possibly TRBD1 on 5 matching bases. Germline V CDR1 and CDR2: SGHAT, FQNNGV. This CDR3 is built from 16 residues. Trimming pared 0 bases from V and 0 bases from J, leaving 9 bases between. CDR3 coding DNA: TGTGCCAGCAGCTTAGACGGGGGACTCTCTGGAAACACCATATATTTT. It is translated as CASSLDGGLSGNTIYF.

The rearrangement joins TRBV14 to TRBJ1-2, with 7 nucleotides matching TRBD1. CDR1 and CDR2 from the germline V gene are SGHDN and FVKESK. The CDR3 spans 15 residues. V was clipped by 0 bases and J by 5 bases; unmatched bases: 6. CDR3 residues: CASSQDFRDSYGYTF. The CDR3 DNA reads TGTGCCAGCAGCCAAGATTTTCGGGACAGTTATGGCTACACCTTC.

The chain is built from TRBV29-1 and TRBJ2-3, with D unclear. Trimming removed 3 bases at V and 2 bases at J, with 12 bases between. The CDR3 is made up of 14 amino acids. Germline V gene sequence: CDR1 SQVTM, CDR2 ANQGSEA. Written as DNA, the CDR3 is TGCAGCGTTGAGTTCGACCGGCCCACAGATACGCAGTATTTT. Translating gives CSVEFDRPTDTQYF.

This chain connects TRBV19 to TRBJ2-1; TRBD2 is a possible D gene (5 bases). Per the germline V gene, CDR1 is LNHDA and CDR2 is SQIVND (reference sequence). The CDR3 consists of 13 residues. The ends were cut back, 5 bases at V and 5 bases at J, with 10 bases in the middle. Here the CDR3 DNA reads TGTGCCAGTAGTCGTACTAGGAACAATGAGCAGTTCTTC. Translating it yields CASSRTRNNEQFF.

J is TRBJ1-4 and V is TRBV28, with 11 bases fitting TRBD1. The J segment lost 7 bases and the V segment lost 3 bases, leaving 7 bases of the junction unmatched. This CDR3 contains 16 residues. Germline CDR1 is MDHEN and CDR2 is SYDVKM. In DNA, the CDR3 is TGTGCCAGCAGTTTGTCCGGGACAGGGGGATTTGAAAAACTGTTTTTT. Amino acids: CASSLSGTGGFEKLFF.

The chain is built from TRBV7-9 and TRBJ2-7, with D maybe TRBD1 (6 bases). Germline V gene sequence: CDR1 SEHNR, CDR2 FQNEAQ (reference sequence). Trimming removed 4 bases at V and 8 bases at J, with 9 bases between. The CDR3 runs 11 residues. CDR3 DNA: TGTGCCAGCAGCTCAGGGGACAAGCAGTACTTC. Encoded protein: CASSSGDKQYF. The full variable domain, in which reference TRBV7-9 and TRBJ2-7 provide the parts outside the CDR3, is DTGVSQNPRHKITKRGQNVTFRCDPISEHNRLYWYRQTLGQGPEFLTYFQNEAQLEKSRLLSDRFSAERPKGSFSTLEIQRTEQGDSAMYLCASSSGDKQYFGPGTRLTVT.

This chain uses TRBV28 with TRBJ1-4; possibly TRBD1 for D (5 bases). V gave up 3 bases and J gave up 8 bases, with 19 bases separating them. Per the germline V gene, CDR1 is MDHEN and CDR2 is SYDVKM. This CDR3 is 16 amino acids long. Here the CDR3 reads CASSFGGRGEQEKLFF. The CDR3 DNA is TGTGCCAGCAGTTTCGGAGGGCGAGGGGAGCAGGAAAAACTGTTTTTT.

The gene calls are TRBV27 and TRBJ2-3; D call uncertain. The CDR3 is made up of 14 amino acids. The germline V gene encodes CDR1 MNHEY and CDR2 SMNVEV (reference sequence). V was trimmed by 0 bases and J by 6 bases, leaving 10 bases between them. CDR3: CASSLSRVADTQYF. Here the CDR3 DNA reads TGTGCCAGCAGTTTATCTCGGGTAGCCGATACGCAGTATTTT.